The 24 T cell receptor beta chains reported below all come from one sample, sequenced in a study of CD8+ T cells in alopecia areata. TCR sequencing used cDNA made by reverse transcription of extracted RNA. TCRdb's table, derived via immunoSEQ multiplex PCR, lists solely in-frame clones and lacks some. This repertoire shows some 190,000 clones, around 49% found once; its top ten account for around 10%. The treatment here: oral pan-JAK inhibitor, 5-10 mg twice daily. This specimen consisted of CD8+ T cells sorted from blood, obtained around week 54, from a patient treated with tofacitinib. The receptor source for this set is a human donor with alopecia areata.

V is TRBV7-6 and J is TRBJ2-6; 9 bases agree with TRBD1. J gave up 0 bases and V 5 bases, and 14 bases lay outside the gene matches. The CDR3 runs to 20 residues. Germline-derived CDR1 and CDR2 are SGHVS and FNYEAQ. The CDR3 DNA sequence: TGTGCCAGCAGCGCCGGGACAGGGAACGCTCACTTCTCTGGGGCCAACGTCCTGACTTTC. Translating gives CASSAGTGNAHFSGANVLTF.

A remark on this clone: The same CDR3 also results from other DNA sequences found in this sample. The CDR3 coding sequence is TGTGCCAGCAGCTTAGGCCCAGATACGCAGTATTTT. Its translation is CASSLGPDTQYF. The gene calls are TRBV11-2 and TRBJ2-3, with D hard to call. V was shortened by 1 base and J by 4 bases, with 3 bases between the two germline ends. Germline CDR1 reads SGHAT; CDR2 reads FQNNGV. The length of the CDR3 is 12 residues.

This clone appeared a few times. The same CDR3 arises from other DNA sequences in this sample as well. This chain connects TRBV2 to TRBJ2-5, with D unresolved. The germline V and J ends were trimmed by 0 bases and 4 bases, with 12 bases remaining between them. Germline-derived CDR1 and CDR2 are SNHLY and FYNNEI. This CDR3 spans 15 amino acids. CDR3 DNA sequence: TGTGCCAGCAGTGAAGCGCTGGAAGGCGCAGAGACCCAGTACTTC. This translates into CASSEALEGAETQYF.

V usage is TRBV4-1 and J usage is TRBJ2-1, with a tentative D call TRBD1 (5 bases). Germline V gene lookup returns CDR1 MGHRA and CDR2 YSYEKL. CDR3 length: 16 amino acids. V lost 0 bases, J lost 0 bases, and 9 bases lay in between. The CDR3 loop reads CASSQEGRNSYNEQFF. Here the CDR3 DNA reads TGCGCCAGCAGCCAAGAGGGGCGGAACTCCTACAATGAGCAGTTCTTC.

The V and J genes are TRBV4-2 and TRBJ2-1; 8 nucleotides line up with TRBD2. The length of the CDR3 is 14 residues. Per the germline V gene, CDR1 is LGHNA and CDR2 is YNFKEQ. V dropped 1 base and J dropped 10; count of bases not matched to a gene: 6. CDR3 protein: CASSQVTSGPEQFF. CDR3 sequence (DNA): TGTGCCAGCAGCCAAGTAACTAGCGGACCGGAGCAGTTCTTC.

This clone was seen only once. The chain uses TRBV10-3 and TRBJ2-5; 12 positions match TRBD2. Germline CDR1 ENHRY, CDR2 SYGVKD. V was clipped by 10 bases and J by 4 bases; unmatched bases: 19. There are 18 residues in the CDR3. CDR3 nucleotide sequence: TGTGCCACCTATAGTGGCAGGACTAGCGGGGCCGGCGCAGAGACCCAGTACTTC. It yields the protein CATYSGRTSGAGAETQYF.

This clone was recorded a few times. The chain uses TRBV6-5 and TRBJ2-1, with TRBD2 identical over 10 bases. The junction had 8 bases not matched to a gene; V was cut back by 5 bases and J by 7 bases. The CDR3 is made up of 15 amino acids. Looked up from germline, CDR1 is MNHEY and CDR2 is SVGAGI. In DNA, the CDR3 is TGTGCCAGCAGTCGTAGCGGGGGGCTTGGTAATGAGCAGTTCTTC. Its protein product is CASSRSGGLGNEQFF.

This clone has just a few counts. The rearrangement links TRBV5-4 to TRBJ2-7; D is unclear. The V end lost 3 bases, the J end lost 0 bases, and 10 bases lay between the germline ends. This CDR3 has 14 residues. CDR1 and CDR2 from the germline V gene are SGHNT and YYREEE (reference sequence). CDR3 nucleotide sequence: TGTGCCAGCAGCTCGGACCGGAGCTCCTACGAGCAGTACTTC. Translated: CASSSDRSSYEQYF.

A few counts support this clone. V is TRBV19 and J is TRBJ2-1, with 11 nucleotides matching TRBD2. The V segment lost 5 bases and the J segment 9 bases; nucleotides outside the gene matches: 12. This CDR3 comprises 16 residues. The germline V gene encodes CDR1 LNHDA and CDR2 SQIVND (reference sequence). CDR3 sequence: CASSPQTSGARGEQFF. The CDR3 DNA reads as TGTGCCAGTAGTCCTCAGACTAGCGGGGCCCGGGGTGAGCAGTTCTTC.

This sequence joins TRBV4-1 and TRBJ2-1; 7 nucleotides line up with TRBD2. V shed 5 bases, J shed 3 bases, and the junction held 10 bases outside the gene matches. CDR3 length: 16 residues. In germline, CDR1 is MGHRA, CDR2 YSYEKL. The CDR3 DNA reads TGCGCCAGCAGCGCACCCGGGACTAATAGCTACAATGAGCAGTTCTTC. Its protein is CASSAPGTNSYNEQFF.

CDR3 sequence (DNA): TGTGCCAGCTCCCTGGGACAGCCTAATGAGCAGTTCTTC. Encoded protein: CASSLGQPNEQFF. V gene TRBV11-2 combines with J gene TRBJ2-1, with TRBD1 identical over 7 bases. V lost 8 bases and J lost 7; bases outside the gene matches: 8. Per germline, CDR1 SGHAT and CDR2 FQNNGV. The CDR3 loop spans 13 amino acids. Combining the CDR3 with reference TRBV11-2 and TRBJ2-1 gives the whole variable domain EAGVAQSPRYKIIEKRQSVAFWCNPISGHATLYWYQQILGQGPKLLIQFQNNGVVDDSQLPKDRFSAERLKGVDSTLKIQPAKLEDSAVYLCASSLGQPNEQFFGPGTRLTVL.

This sequence joins TRBV27 and TRBJ2-3; TRBD1 is a possible D gene (6 bases). Deletions cut 5 bases from V and 4 bases from J, with 13 bases between. Germline V gives CDR1 MNHEY, CDR2 SMNVEV (reference sequence). The CDR3 covers 14 residues. The CDR3 loop is CASSNRASADTQYF. DNA for the CDR3: TGTGCCAGCAGTAACAGGGCCTCGGCAGATACGCAGTATTTT.

V gene TRBV13 combines with J gene TRBJ2-1; 13 nucleotides match TRBD2. The CDR3 loop spans 16 amino acids. With V trimmed by 4 bases and J by 6 bases, 6 bases remained unmatched. Germline V gives CDR1 PRHDT, CDR2 FYEKMQ (reference sequence). CDR3 loop: CASSSGLAGRGNEQFF. As DNA, the CDR3 is TGTGCCAGCAGCTCGGGACTAGCGGGGAGAGGCAATGAGCAGTTCTTC.

Only a few counts were recorded for this clone. CDR3 nucleotides: TGTGCCAGCAGTCACCAACAGGGACTGGTCGGCTACACCTTC. It is translated as CASSHQQGLVGYTF. The V call is TRBV27, the J call TRBJ1-2; D might be TRBD1 (6 bases). The V gene's germline CDR1 is MNHEY and CDR2 SMNVEV (reference sequence). This CDR3 is built from 14 residues. Trimming left V 5 bases short and J 8 bases short, with 18 bases between.

This clone was observed a handful of times. DNA for the CDR3: TGTGCCTGGAGTGTAGGGGGGCTGGATTCACCCCTCCACTTT. Translating gives CAWSVGGLDSPLHF. The gene calls are TRBV30 and TRBJ1-6; TRBD1 is a possible D gene (6 bases). V gave up 0 bases and J gave up 8 bases, with 11 bases separating them. Germline V CDR1 and CDR2: GTSNPN, SVGIG (reference sequence). This CDR3 has 14 amino acids.

This clone was picked up a small number of times. The rearrangement links TRBV10-2 to TRBJ1-3; D remains ambiguous. Trimming took off 9 bases at V and 4 bases at J, with 10 bases between the two ends. The germline V gene encodes CDR1 WSHSY and CDR2 SAAADI. The CDR3 runs 12 residues. The CDR3 DNA reads as TGCGCCAGTCGGGAGTACGGAAACACCATATATTTT. Protein: CASREYGNTIYF.

The chain combines TRBV5-1 with TRBJ1-5, with a tentative D call TRBD1 (5 bases). Germline loops: CDR1 SGHRS, CDR2 YFSETQ. The CDR3 covers 16 residues. The V and J ends lost 0 bases and 4 bases respectively, with 14 bases between them. This CDR3 is CASSLGLRGGNQPQHF. Written as DNA, the CDR3 is TGCGCCAGCAGCTTGGGTCTGAGGGGTGGAAATCAGCCCCAGCATTTT. Based on the CDR3 plus reference TRBV5-1 and TRBJ1-5, the full variable domain is KAGVTQTPRYLIKTRGQQVTLSCSPISGHRSVSWYQQTPGQGLQFLFEYFSETQRNKGNFPGRFSGRQFSNSRSEMNVSTLELGDSALYLCASSLGLRGGNQPQHFGDGTRLSIL.

This clone was seen just once. The CDR3 DNA reads as TGCGCCAGCACCCAGGGACTAGCGGGGCTACTGTCCTACAATGAGCAGTTCTTC. Its translation is CASTQGLAGLLSYNEQFF. The chain combines TRBV5-1 with TRBJ2-1, with 13 bases that match TRBD2. The junction had 10 bases not matched to a gene; V was cut back by 6 bases and J by 1 base. Germline V gene lookup returns CDR1 SGHRS and CDR2 YFSETQ. CDR3 length: 18 amino acids.

The sample holds a few counts of this clone. The rearrangement joins TRBV9 to TRBJ2-1, with a weak D call TRBD2 (5 bases). Looked up from germline, CDR1 is SGDLS and CDR2 is YYNGEE. V was pared by 3 bases and J by 7 bases, with 17 bases between. The CDR3 totals 15 residues. The CDR3, as DNA: TGTGCCAGCAGCGAGAGGGAAACCCTTGGGAATGAGCAGTTCTTC. Encoded protein: CASSERETLGNEQFF. Variable domain in full (rest from reference TRBV9 and TRBJ2-1): DSGVTQTPKHLITATGQRVTLRCSPRSGDLSVYWYQQSLDQGLQFLIQYYNGEERAKGNILERFSAQQFPDLHSELNLSSLELGDSALYFCASSERETLGNEQFFGPGTRLTVL.

This clone was counted a few times. The rearrangement links TRBV7-9 to TRBJ1-1; the D is unclear. This CDR3 has 11 residues. Looked up from germline, CDR1 is SEHNR and CDR2 is FQNEAQ (reference sequence). V was trimmed by 6 bases and J by 7 bases, leaving 9 bases between them. The CDR3 DNA reads as TGTGCCAGCAGTCGGGTCAGTGAAGCTTTCTTT. It encodes CASSRVSEAFF.

The chain combines TRBV5-1 with TRBJ2-2, with D possibly TRBD2 on 6 matching bases. The V gene lost 2 bases and the J gene lost 1 base, with 12 bases spanning the gap. Germline-derived CDR1 and CDR2 are SGHRS and YFSETQ. This CDR3 contains 16 residues. The CDR3 DNA follows: TGCGCCAGCAGCTTCCCGTTGCGGGGGAACACCGGGGAGCTGTTTTTT. Translation gives CASSFPLRGNTGELFF.

The V call is TRBV5-6, the J call TRBJ1-6; 8 positions match TRBD1. The CDR3 contains 17 residues. The junction had 9 bases not matched to a gene; V was cut back by 0 bases and J by 7 bases. Germline assignment: CDR1 SGHDT and CDR2 YYEEEE. CDR3 nucleotide sequence: TGTGCCAGCAGCTTGGTAGGGGCAGGGGGCAGGAATTCACCCCTCCACTTT. As protein: CASSLVGAGGRNSPLHF.

The chain has TRBV7-9 and TRBJ2-1; 9 bases align to TRBD2. This CDR3 contains 15 residues. V dropped 5 bases and J dropped 5; count of bases not matched to a gene: 7. Germline V gene data show CDR1 as SEHNR and CDR2 as FQNEAQ (reference sequence). The DNA of the CDR3 is TGTGCCAGCAGCCTTCAGCGGGGGGTCCACAATGAGCAGTTCTTC. This gives the protein CASSLQRGVHNEQFF.

This clone has just one count. This chain connects TRBV6-5 to TRBJ2-1; 7 bases fit TRBD1. Germline V gives CDR1 MNHEY, CDR2 SVGAGI. This CDR3 contains 13 residues. Trimming took 5 bases from V and 5 from J; bases not matched to a gene: 3. Here the CDR3 reads CASSGDSNNEQFF. CDR3 coding DNA: TGTGCCAGCAGTGGGGACAGTAACAATGAGCAGTTCTTC.